This entry lists 21 T cell receptor beta chains sequenced from one sample in a study of cytomegalovirus exposure and HLA in healthy donors. With 60 Vbeta and 13 Jbeta primers, the PCR was carried out. TCRdb keeps only in-frame clones here, not all; method: immunoSEQ multiplex PCR. The table records 150,000 or so clones, roughly 82% of them present only once. The sample was PBMCs. These receptors originate from a man aged 18 to 29 in good health and CMV-seropositive.

The V and J genes are TRBV28 and TRBJ2-3; weak D call: TRBD1 (6 bases). The CDR3 consists of 15 residues. Germline V CDR1 and CDR2: MDHEN, SYDVKM. V lost 5 bases, J lost 2 bases, and 14 bases lay in between. The CDR3 spells CASSRPGVYTDTQYF. CDR3 nucleotides: TGTGCCAGCAGTCGTCCAGGGGTCTACACAGATACGCAGTATTTT.

The rearrangement uses TRBV7-9 and TRBJ1-4; 10 bases line up with TRBD1. The CDR3 extends over 16 amino acids. After removal of 4 bases from V and 7 bases from J, the junction contained 9 bases not matched to a gene. From germline, CDR1 is SEHNR and CDR2 FQNEAQ (reference sequence). The CDR3 sequence is CASSWGTGVQGEKLFF. Here the CDR3 DNA reads TGTGCCAGCAGCTGGGGGACAGGGGTTCAAGGTGAAAAACTGTTTTTT.

The table lists this clone with a count of one. The chain is built from TRBV5-1 and TRBJ2-7; 7 positions agree with TRBD1. Germline trimming cut 4 bases from V and 0 bases from J; bases unmatched to any gene: 4. CDR3 length equals 14 residues. CDR1 and CDR2 from the germline V gene are SGHRS and YFSETQ. DNA for the CDR3: TGCGCCAGCAGCGCCCGGGACAGCTCCTACGAGCAGTACTTC. Translation gives CASSARDSSYEQYF.

This rearrangement joins TRBV7-9 to TRBJ2-1; a weak D match, TRBD1 (5 bases). Germline lookup yields CDR1 SEHNR and CDR2 FQNEAQ (reference sequence). This CDR3 has 13 residues. V lost 3 bases, J lost 3 bases, and 6 bases lay in between. The CDR3 sequence is CASSLDNYNEQFF. The CDR3 coding sequence is TGTGCCAGCAGCTTGGACAACTACAATGAGCAGTTCTTC.

The J gene is TRBJ1-1, the V gene TRBV5-1; 8 positions agree with TRBD1. Germline values: CDR1 SGHRS, CDR2 YFSETQ. Trimming removed 2 bases from V and 5 bases from J; junction bases left unmatched: 2. This CDR3 is built from 13 residues. The CDR3 DNA reads TGCGCCAGCAGCTTCGACAGGGGTACTGAAGCTTTCTTT. Translated, it gives CASSFDRGTEAFF.

The chain links TRBV5-1 to TRBJ2-7; 10 bases match TRBD1. This CDR3 has 20 residues. The V segment lost 0 bases and the J segment 2 bases; nucleotides outside the gene matches: 17. CDR1 and CDR2 (germline): SGHRS, YFSETQ. The CDR3 DNA reads as TGCGCCAGCAGCTTGGTACCTAACCGGGACAGGGGACGAGGACCCTACGAGCAGTACTTC. Translating it yields CASSLVPNRDRGRGPYEQYF.

The V gene is TRBV28, the J gene TRBJ2-2; D unresolved. Germline V gene data show CDR1 as MDHEN and CDR2 as SYDVKM. The CDR3 runs 12 residues. Trimming removed 3 bases from V and 5 bases from J, with 4 bases in between. CDR3 nucleotide sequence: TGTGCCAGCAGTTTCCAAACCGGGGAGCTGTTTTTT. This translates into CASSFQTGELFF. Drawing the rest from reference TRBV28 and TRBJ2-2, the complete variable domain is DVKVTQSSRYLVKRTGEKVFLECVQDMDHENMFWYRQDPGLGLRLIYFSYDVKMKEKGDIPEGYSVSREKKERFSLILESASTNQTSMYLCASSFQTGELFFGEGSRLTVL.

This rearrangement joins TRBV7-2 to TRBJ1-2; the match to TRBD1 covers 8 bases. Germline loops: CDR1 SGHTA, CDR2 FQGNSA. The length of the CDR3 is 13 residues. V shed 5 bases and J 6 bases; nucleotides not matched to a gene: 5. The CDR3 reads CASSHTGGDGYTF. DNA for the CDR3: TGTGCCAGCAGCCACACAGGGGGTGATGGCTACACCTTC.

The J gene is TRBJ2-2, the V gene TRBV5-1; 7 bases line up with TRBD2. V was clipped by 3 bases and J by 4 bases; unmatched bases: 6. CDR1 is SGHRS and CDR2 is YFSETQ in the germline V gene. The CDR3 length is 15 residues. This CDR3 is CASSSQRDATGELFF. The CDR3 coding sequence is TGCGCCAGCAGCTCCCAGCGGGACGCCACCGGGGAGCTGTTTTTT.

J is TRBJ2-7 and V is TRBV6-6; 8 bases agree with TRBD2. The J segment lost 1 base and the V segment lost 7 bases, leaving 3 bases of the junction unmatched. CDR3 length: 13 residues. Germline V lookup: CDR1 MNHNY, CDR2 SVGAGI (reference sequence). The CDR3 DNA reads as TGTGCCAGCACTTCGGGAGGGTCCTACGAGCAGTACTTC. Translated, it gives CASTSGGSYEQYF.

The chain uses TRBV28 and TRBJ1-5, with TRBD1 matching over 8 bases. V was pared by 6 bases and J by 5 bases, with 12 bases of the junction left unmatched. Germline V gene lookup returns CDR1 MDHEN and CDR2 SYDVKM. The CDR3 covers 16 residues. The CDR3 sequence: CASSMIGTGDDQPQHF. CDR3 nucleotides: TGTGCCAGCAGCATGATCGGGACAGGTGATGATCAGCCCCAGCATTTT.

This chain connects TRBV4-1 to TRBJ2-3; no firm D call. The ends were cut back, 0 bases at V and 6 bases at J, with 13 bases in the middle. The CDR3 loop spans 15 amino acids. The germline CDR1 and CDR2 sequences are MGHRA and YSYEKL. CDR3 protein: CASSQDPLFKDTQYF. CDR3 DNA: TGCGCCAGCAGCCAAGATCCGCTATTCAAGGATACGCAGTATTTT.

The rearrangement links TRBV5-6 to TRBJ2-4; TRBD1 is a possible D gene (6 bases). CDR3 size: 19 residues. Germline V gene sequence: CDR1 SGHDT, CDR2 YYEEEE. V lost 0 bases, J lost 6 bases, and 25 bases lay in between. CDR3 in amino acids: CASSLAGRGRGVLGNIQYF. Written as DNA, the CDR3 is TGTGCCAGCAGCTTGGCCGGTAGGGGGAGAGGGGTCCTCGGAAACATTCAGTACTTC.

The chain joins TRBV29-1 to TRBJ2-1; a weak D match, TRBD1 (7 bases). This CDR3 comprises 14 residues. Trimming removed 5 bases from V and 6 bases from J, with 17 bases in between. Germline CDR1 is SQVTM and CDR2 is ANQGSEA. The CDR3 DNA reads TGCAGCGTTCGAATTTCAGGGGGGTTCAATGAGCAGTTCTTC. Encoded protein: CSVRISGGFNEQFF.

The chain links TRBV5-1 to TRBJ2-2, with D tentatively TRBD1 (6 bases). The germline V gene encodes CDR1 SGHRS and CDR2 YFSETQ. Trimming took 0 bases from V and 6 from J, leaving 9 bases between them. This CDR3 comprises 14 residues. For the CDR3, the DNA is TGCGCCAGCAGCTTGGGGACAGAACCCGGGGAGCTGTTTTTT. It specifies CASSLGTEPGELFF.

CDR3 DNA: TGTGCCAGCGCCAGGGCAACGGGTTATCAAGAGACCCAGTACTTC. Its translation: CASARATGYQETQYF. The gene calls are TRBV5-4 and TRBJ2-5, with a weak D call TRBD1 (5 bases). The CDR3 covers 15 residues. V gave up 7 bases and J gave up 2 bases, with 18 bases separating them. Germline assignment: CDR1 SGHNT and CDR2 YYREEE (reference sequence).

The chain employs TRBV19 and TRBJ2-1, with D unclear. V lost 3 bases, J lost 0 bases, and 12 bases lay in between. The germline gives CDR1 LNHDA, CDR2 SQIVND (reference sequence). The CDR3 consists of 16 residues. CDR3 bases: TGTGCCAGTAGTATTGACTCTTGGAGCTCCTACAATGAGCAGTTCTTC. It specifies CASSIDSWSSYNEQFF.

This CDR3 reads CASQLPMNTEAFF. CDR3 nucleotide sequence: TGTGCCTCACAACTACCGATGAACACTGAAGCTTTCTTT. The chain employs TRBV28 and TRBJ1-1, with no clear D. CDR1 MDHEN and CDR2 SYDVKM come from the germline V gene. This CDR3 contains 13 residues. Trimming pared 11 bases from V and 0 bases from J, leaving 13 bases between. The variable domain in full, with the rest retrieved from reference TRBV28 and TRBJ1-1, is DVKVTQSSRYLVKRTGEKVFLECVQDMDHENMFWYRQDPGLGLRLIYFSYDVKMKEKGDIPEGYSVSREKKERFSLILESASTNQTSMYLCASQLPMNTEAFFGQGTRLTVV.

The gene calls are TRBV7-9 and TRBJ2-7, with TRBD1 matching over 7 bases. CDR1 SEHNR and CDR2 FQNEAQ come from the germline V gene (reference sequence). The CDR3 has 15 residues. The V and J ends lost 4 bases and 2 bases, in that order; junction bases with no gene match: 8. The CDR3 nucleotides are TGTGCCAGCAGCTCGCGAACAGGGGCCACCTACGAGCAGTACTTC. Protein sequence: CASSSRTGATYEQYF.

The chain is built from TRBV7-8 and TRBJ1-1; D gene unclear. CDR1 is SGHVS and CDR2 is FQNEAQ in the germline V gene. The length of the CDR3 is 16 residues. The V end was cut by 1 base, the J end by 0 bases, with 12 bases between. The CDR3 loop is CASSLDQNSMNTEAFF. Written as DNA, the CDR3 is TGTGCCAGCAGCTTAGATCAGAACAGCATGAACACTGAAGCTTTCTTT.

The chain uses TRBV28 and TRBJ2-7; TRBD2 matches at 10 bases. Germline lookup yields CDR1 MDHEN and CDR2 SYDVKM. V gave up 3 bases and J gave up 2 bases; unmatched junction bases: 22. The CDR3 is 21 amino acids. This CDR3 reads CASSFLLTFGGRTSGTYEQYF. Written as DNA, the CDR3 is TGTGCCAGCAGTTTTCTTCTTACTTTCGGCGGACGGACTAGCGGTACCTACGAGCAGTACTTC.